This entry lists 31 T cell receptor beta chains sequenced from one sample in a study of OX40 agonist ivuxolimab in advanced cancers. The table came from immunoSEQ multiplex PCR; TCRdb's copy has only in-frame clones and leaves some out. The repertoire consists of tens of thousands of clones, with around 84% occurring once and the leading ten covering around a quarter. Material: CD4+ or CD8+ T cells sorted from blood, obtained in a trial of the OX40 agonist ivuxolimab. The source is an adult with an advanced solid tumor such as melanoma, head and neck, liver or kidney cancer.

This clone was recorded once. V is TRBV5-5 and J is TRBJ1-1; D uncertain. Germline V gene sequence: CDR1 SGHKS, CDR2 YYEKEE (reference sequence). The ends were cut back, 4 bases at V and 0 bases at J, with 7 bases in the middle. The CDR3 covers 13 residues. CDR3 loop: CASSLAVNTEAFF. The CDR3 bases are TGTGCCAGCAGCCTCGCGGTGAACACTGAAGCTTTCTTT.

The chain has TRBV7-9 and TRBJ2-7, with 10 bases identical to TRBD2. CDR1 SEHNR and CDR2 FQNEAQ come from the germline V gene (reference sequence). CDR3 size: 15 residues. V shed 4 bases and J 0 bases; nucleotides not matched to a gene: 3. The CDR3 sequence: CASSSGTSASYEQYF. CDR3 DNA: TGTGCCAGCAGCTCAGGGACTAGCGCCTCCTACGAGCAGTACTTC.

The chain joins TRBV5-4 to TRBJ2-3; 9 bases line up with TRBD2. The CDR3 loop spans 15 amino acids. Trimming cost V 4 bases and J 0 bases; bases outside gene matches: 3. Germline loops: CDR1 SGHNT, CDR2 YYREEE (reference sequence). The CDR3 DNA sequence: TGTGCCAGCAGCCCGCTAGCGGGAAGCACAGATACGCAGTATTTT. Amino acids: CASSPLAGSTDTQYF. Based on the CDR3 plus reference TRBV5-4 and TRBJ2-3, the full variable domain is ETGVTQSPTHLIKTRGQQVTLRCSSQSGHNTVSWYQQALGQGPQFIFQYYREEENGRGNFPPRFSGLQFPNYSSELNVNALELDDSALYLCASSPLAGSTDTQYFGPGTRLTVL.

The V call is TRBV9, the J call TRBJ2-1; 10 bases map to TRBD1. Germline V lookup: CDR1 SGDLS, CDR2 YYNGEE. Trimming took 5 bases from V and 0 from J; bases not matched to a gene: 8. This CDR3 spans 17 amino acids. CDR3 coding DNA: TGTGCCAGCAGGTCAGTCCGGGACAGGGGCTCCTACAATGAGCAGTTCTTC. Its protein is CASRSVRDRGSYNEQFF.

The chain links TRBV7-9 to TRBJ1-1; D remains unclear. V was clipped by 6 bases and J by 1 base, with 12 bases between them. CDR3 length: 14 residues. The germline V gene has CDR1 SEHNR and CDR2 FQNEAQ (reference sequence). DNA for the CDR3: TGTGCCAGCAGTCGTTCTTTTAAGAACACTGAAGCTTTCTTT. Protein: CASSRSFKNTEAFF.

A note on this clone: Relative to the germline gene, one junction end is altered; a read error may explain this. The chain links TRBV7-9 to TRBJ2-1, with unresolved D. Germline V gives CDR1 SEHNR, CDR2 FQNEAQ (reference sequence). This CDR3 is 13 amino acids long. As DNA, the CDR3 is TGTGCCAGCAGCTTAACCTCCGACAATGAGCAGTTCTTC. This translates into CASSLTSDNEQFF. The full variable domain, completed using reference TRBV7-9 and TRBJ2-1, is DTGVSQNPRHKITKRGQNVTFRCDPISEHNRLYWYRQTLGQGPEFLTYFQNEAQLEKSRLLSDRFSAERPKGSFSTLEIQRTEQGDSAMYLCASSLTSDNEQFFGPGTRLTVL.

V and J are TRBV27 and TRBJ2-7, with TRBD2 identical over 9 bases. The CDR3 runs 15 residues. Unmatched junction bases numbered 7, after V lost 5 bases and J lost 2 bases. Germline V gene lookup returns CDR1 MNHEY and CDR2 SMNVEV (reference sequence). The CDR3: CASSLTGTSPYEQYF. CDR3 nucleotides: TGTGCCAGCAGTCTAACCGGGACTAGCCCCTACGAGCAGTACTTC.

The V gene is TRBV27, the J gene TRBJ2-1; the D is unclear. Germline V gene data show CDR1 as MNHEY and CDR2 as SMNVEV (reference sequence). The CDR3 runs to 14 residues. Trimming pared 0 bases from V and 2 bases from J, leaving 5 bases between. CDR3 nucleotide sequence: TGTGCCAGCAGTTTATCGAGTGCCTACAATGAGCAGTTCTTC. It is translated as CASSLSSAYNEQFF.

This sequence joins TRBV7-2 and TRBJ2-1, with 8 positions matching TRBD2. The junction had 9 bases not matched to a gene; V was cut back by 5 bases and J by 3 bases. This CDR3 has 16 residues. Germline V gene data show CDR1 as SGHTA and CDR2 as FQGNSA. CDR3 residues: CASSVAGLGFYNEQFF. The CDR3 nucleotides are TGTGCCAGCAGCGTTGCGGGACTAGGGTTCTACAATGAGCAGTTCTTC.

The chain couples TRBV28 to TRBJ2-5; 9 nucleotides line up with TRBD2. The CDR3 has 16 amino acids. Per the germline V gene, CDR1 is MDHEN and CDR2 is SYDVKM. V was clipped by 6 bases and J by 2 bases; unmatched bases: 10. In DNA form, the CDR3 reads TGTGCCAGCAGCGATACTAGCGGGCTCTCTCAAGAGACCCAGTACTTC. It translates to CASSDTSGLSQETQYF.

The V call is TRBV18, the J call TRBJ2-7; D might be TRBD2 (6 bases). This CDR3 region has 15 residues. The ends were cut back, 0 bases at V and 1 base at J, with 10 bases in the middle. CDR1 KGHSH and CDR2 LQKENI come from the germline V gene. The CDR3 DNA reads TGTGCCAGCTCACCACCGGGGGACTTTTCCTACGAGCAGTACTTC. Translation gives CASSPPGDFSYEQYF. Drawing the rest from reference TRBV18 and TRBJ2-7, the complete variable domain is NAGVMQNPRHLVRRRGQEARLRCSPMKGHSHVYWYRQLPEEGLKFMVYLQKENIIDESGMPKERFSAEFPKEGPSILRIQQVVRGDSAAYFCASSPPGDFSYEQYFGPGTRLTVT.

V gene TRBV25-1 combines with J gene TRBJ2-7; TRBD1 agrees at 7 bases. The CDR3 sequence is 13 residues long. J was trimmed by 5 bases and V by 4 bases; bases with no gene match: 5. The germline V gene has CDR1 MGHDK and CDR2 SYGVNS. The CDR3 is CASSGPGGNEQYF. DNA for the CDR3: TGTGCCAGCAGTGGACCAGGGGGAAACGAGCAGTACTTC.

The rearrangement joins TRBV4-2 to TRBJ2-5; the match to TRBD2 covers 7 bases. Germline loops: CDR1 LGHNA, CDR2 YNFKEQ. This CDR3 comprises 15 residues. V shed 0 bases and J 6 bases; nucleotides not matched to a gene: 7. The CDR3 sequence is CASSQEPGGGKTQYF. The CDR3 region has the DNA TGTGCCAGCAGCCAAGAGCCGGGAGGTGGGAAGACCCAGTACTTC.

The chain is built from TRBV11-2 and TRBJ2-5, with D uncertain. V shed 5 bases and J shed 6 bases, with 10 bases lying between them. The CDR3 is 12 amino acids. Per the germline V gene, CDR1 is SGHAT and CDR2 is FQNNGV. The CDR3 nucleotides are TGTGCCAGCAGCCCTAACGGGCAGACCCAGTACTTC. Amino acid sequence: CASSPNGQTQYF.

The V gene is TRBV9, the J gene TRBJ2-3, with D possibly being TRBD1 (6 bases). V dropped 0 bases and J dropped 2 bases, with 10 bases sitting between them. This CDR3 is built from 15 residues. CDR1 and CDR2 (germline): SGDLS, YYNGEE. The CDR3 loop is CASSVGTASTDTQYF. Here the CDR3 DNA reads TGTGCCAGCAGCGTAGGGACAGCCTCCACAGATACGCAGTATTTT. The full variable domain, in which reference TRBV9 and TRBJ2-3 provide the parts outside the CDR3, is DSGVTQTPKHLITATGQRVTLRCSPRSGDLSVYWYQQSLDQGLQFLIQYYNGEERAKGNILERFSAQQFPDLHSELNLSSLELGDSALYFCASSVGTASTDTQYFGPGTRLTVL.

The chain couples TRBV6-5 to TRBJ1-2; the D gene is possibly TRBD1 (6 bases). V was clipped by 5 bases and J by 3 bases, with 7 bases between them. This CDR3 is 12 amino acids long. From germline, CDR1 is MNHEY and CDR2 SVGAGI. In DNA, the CDR3 is TGTGCCAGCAGTCCAGGGGACTATGGCTACACCTTC. It codes for CASSPGDYGYTF.

This clone has a handful of counts. The chain links TRBV7-9 to TRBJ2-3, with 14 bases aligning to TRBD2. From germline, CDR1 is SEHNR and CDR2 FQNEAQ (reference sequence). The CDR3 consists of 15 residues. Trimming at V came to 8 bases and at J to 5 bases, leaving 6 bases not matched to a gene. CDR3 protein: CASLIGTSGRDTQYF. CDR3 bases: TGTGCCAGCCTTATTGGGACTAGCGGGAGAGATACGCAGTATTTT.

J is TRBJ2-1 and V is TRBV19; a weak D match, TRBD1 (5 bases). Trimming pared 5 bases from V and 0 bases from J, leaving 14 bases between. CDR3 length equals 16 residues. Germline CDR1 is LNHDA and CDR2 is SQIVND (reference sequence). The CDR3 region is CASSADSLPSYNEQFF. CDR3 in DNA: TGTGCCAGTAGTGCCGACAGCCTCCCCTCCTACAATGAGCAGTTCTTC. Variable domain in full (rest from reference TRBV19 and TRBJ2-1): DGGITQSPKYLFRKEGQNVTLSCEQNLNHDAMYWYRQDPGQGLRLIYYSQIVNDFQKGDIAEGYSVSREKKESFPLTVTSAQKNPTAFYLCASSADSLPSYNEQFFGPGTRLTVL.

This rearrangement joins TRBV6-1 to TRBJ2-3; weak D call: TRBD1 (5 bases). CDR1 is MNHNS, CDR2 SASEGT, per germline. This CDR3 spans 15 amino acids. Trimming took off 4 bases at V and 0 bases at J, with 11 bases between the two ends. Here the CDR3 DNA reads TGTGCCAGCAGTGCCAGGGCGGCTAGCACAGATACGCAGTATTTT. Its translation is CASSARAASTDTQYF.

V usage is TRBV9 and J usage is TRBJ2-2; D gene unclear. V was cut by 3 bases and J by 1 base, with 7 bases left in between. The CDR3 extends over 14 amino acids. The V gene's germline CDR1 is SGDLS and CDR2 YYNGEE. CDR3 residues: CASSDLGNTGELFF. The CDR3 bases are TGTGCCAGCAGCGACCTCGGGAACACCGGGGAGCTGTTTTTT. The full variable domain, its missing parts supplied by reference TRBV9 and TRBJ2-2, is DSGVTQTPKHLITATGQRVTLRCSPRSGDLSVYWYQQSLDQGLQFLIQYYNGEERAKGNILERFSAQQFPDLHSELNLSSLELGDSALYFCASSDLGNTGELFFGEGSRLTVL.

The rearrangement uses TRBV7-9 and TRBJ2-5; possible D gene TRBD2, 6 bases. Germline CDR1 reads SEHNR; CDR2 reads FQNEAQ (reference sequence). Trimming took 4 bases from V and 5 from J, leaving 20 bases between them. The CDR3 has 16 amino acids. Written as DNA, the CDR3 is TGTGCCAGCAGCTCGCCTGGCGGGGTATTCGGGGAGACCCAGTACTTC. The encoded protein is CASSSPGGVFGETQYF.

The rearrangement uses TRBV28 and TRBJ1-2; D uncertain. V was trimmed by 6 bases and J by 6 bases, leaving 20 bases between them. The CDR3 loop spans 15 amino acids. Germline loops: CDR1 MDHEN, CDR2 SYDVKM. This CDR3 reads CASSKNFRDLDGYTF. CDR3 in DNA: TGTGCCAGCAGCAAAAACTTCAGAGATTTGGATGGCTACACCTTC.

This clone is medium-sized in the sample. This chain joins TRBV19 and TRBJ2-7; D might be TRBD1 (6 bases). The CDR3 is 13 residues long. Germline V gives CDR1 LNHDA, CDR2 SQIVND (reference sequence). Trimming took off 5 bases at V and 3 bases at J, with 11 bases between the two ends. The CDR3 protein is CASSLQGFYEQYF. CDR3 coding DNA: TGTGCCAGTAGTTTACAGGGTTTCTACGAGCAGTACTTC.

This clone was detected only a few times. The rearrangement uses TRBV19 and TRBJ1-6; TRBD1 might be the D (6 bases). Germline V CDR1 and CDR2: LNHDA, SQIVND (reference sequence). Trimming took 5 bases from V and 10 from J, leaving 21 bases between them. The CDR3 loop spans 16 amino acids. CDR3 nucleotides: TGTGCCAGTAGTCCCCCGGTCAGGGGCTTTGGATCACCCCTCCACTTT. This encodes CASSPPVRGFGSPLHF.

This clone was recorded only once. This chain uses TRBV28 with TRBJ1-2; the D gene is possibly TRBD1 (5 bases). The CDR3 extends over 16 amino acids. Trimming removed 5 bases from V and 1 base from J, with 17 bases in between. In germline, CDR1 is MDHEN, CDR2 SYDVKM. CDR3 sequence: CASSPPDRAFNYGYTF. Here the CDR3 DNA reads TGTGCCAGCAGTCCCCCAGACAGAGCTTTTAACTATGGCTACACCTTC.

Only a few counts were recorded for this clone. The chain couples TRBV7-9 to TRBJ2-1; the match to TRBD2 covers 11 bases. Germline CDR1 is SEHNR and CDR2 is FQNEAQ (reference sequence). This CDR3 spans 18 amino acids. V trimming: 5 bases; J trimming: 4 bases; junction bases outside the gene matches: 13. The CDR3 reads CASSPRIAGGIRYNEQFF. CDR3 in DNA: TGTGCCAGCAGCCCTAGAATAGCGGGAGGGATAAGATACAATGAGCAGTTCTTC.

The J gene is TRBJ2-5, the V gene TRBV27, with TRBD2 as a possible D gene (5 bases). Germline CDR1 reads MNHEY; CDR2 reads SMNVEV (reference sequence). CDR3 length equals 12 residues. Trimming took 5 bases from V and 12 from J, leaving 16 bases between them. CDR3 nucleotide sequence: TGTGCCAGCAGTCCCCGCTTGCTAGCTGAGTACTTC. This codes for CASSPRLLAEYF.

The chain combines TRBV18 with TRBJ2-5, with D perhaps assigned TRBD1 or TRBD2 (6 bases each). The CDR3 is 16 amino acids. CDR1 is KGHSH, CDR2 LQKENI, per germline. Trimming removed 6 bases at V and 5 bases at J, with 22 bases between. In DNA, the CDR3 is TGTGCCAGCTCCGCAATGGAGGGGGAGGACGTTGAGACCCAGTACTTC. This codes for CASSAMEGEDVETQYF.

The rearrangement uses TRBV19 and TRBJ1-1, with 8 bases identical to TRBD1. Trimming at V came to 5 bases and at J to 1 base, leaving 6 bases not matched to a gene. This CDR3 region has 15 residues. The V gene's germline CDR1 is LNHDA and CDR2 SQIVND (reference sequence). The CDR3 loop is CASSPGQGQNTEAFF. The CDR3 nucleotides are TGTGCCAGTAGTCCAGGACAGGGACAGAACACTGAAGCTTTCTTT.

This clone showed up just a few times. The rearrangement uses TRBV6-1 and TRBJ2-7; D gene ambiguous. Germline CDR1 and CDR2: MNHNS and SASEGT. Deletions cut 2 bases from V and 5 bases from J, with 10 bases between. This CDR3 comprises 13 residues. The CDR3: CASSEKGWDEQYF. The CDR3, as DNA: TGTGCCAGCAGTGAAAAAGGGTGGGACGAGCAGTACTTC.

Comment on this clone: The same CDR3 is also encoded by other DNA sequences in this sample. This chain joins TRBV28 and TRBJ1-2; 9 bases are shared with TRBD1. J lost 5 bases, V lost 4 bases, and 2 bases had no gene match. There are 13 residues in the CDR3. Germline V gives CDR1 MDHEN, CDR2 SYDVKM. The DNA for the CDR3 is TGTGCCAGCAGTTCGACAGGGGGGTATGGCTACACCTTC. This encodes CASSSTGGYGYTF.